What follows describes a single TCR beta chain. The entry originates in a study of regulatory T cells in long-lasting Graves disease. Time point given: newly diagnosed GD, antithyroid drugs for less than 3 months. PBMC-derived RNA was used for the TCR library. It was by American Thyroid Association guidelines that Graves' disease was diagnosed. CDR3 length: 14 amino acids. CDR1 is SGHVS, CDR2 FNYEAQ, per germline. V was pared by 6 bases and J by 2 bases, with 12 bases between. For TCR beta, libraries came from iRepertoire HTBI primers and Arm-PCR of CDR3 regions. Using its own MiXCR run on the multiplex PCR reads, TCRdb lists one record per CDR3 protein. This table holds some 320,000 distinct CDR3 sequences, about 20% found once.

This clonotype originated in a female donor with Graves disease. Sample: peripheral blood mononuclear cells (PBMCs), taken at new diagnosis, from a patient treated with antithyroid drugs. This chain links TRBV7-6 with TRBJ2-3, with D possibly being TRBD2 (5 bases). The chain's CDR3 is CASSSTRATDTQYF. For the CDR3, the DNA is TGTGCCAGCAGTTCCACGCGGGCCACAGATACGCAGTATTTT. Supplemented by reference TRBV7-6 and TRBJ2-3, the full variable domain reads GAGVSQSPRYKVTKRGQDVALRCDPISGHVSLYWYRQALGQGPEFLTYFNYEAQQDKSGLPNDRFSAERPEGSISTLTIQRTEQRDSAMYRCASSSTRATDTQYFGPGTRLTVL.